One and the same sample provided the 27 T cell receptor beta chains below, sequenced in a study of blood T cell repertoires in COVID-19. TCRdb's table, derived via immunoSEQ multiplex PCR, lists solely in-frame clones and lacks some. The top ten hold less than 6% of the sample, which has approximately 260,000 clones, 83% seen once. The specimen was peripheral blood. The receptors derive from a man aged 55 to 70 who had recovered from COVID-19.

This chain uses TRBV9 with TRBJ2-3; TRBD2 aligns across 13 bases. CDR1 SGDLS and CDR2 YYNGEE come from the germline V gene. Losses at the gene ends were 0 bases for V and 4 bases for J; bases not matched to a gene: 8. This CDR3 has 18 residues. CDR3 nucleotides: TGTGCCAGCAGCGTAGGGACTAGCGGGAGTGCTCCCCCAGATACGCAGTATTTT. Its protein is CASSVGTSGSAPPDTQYF.

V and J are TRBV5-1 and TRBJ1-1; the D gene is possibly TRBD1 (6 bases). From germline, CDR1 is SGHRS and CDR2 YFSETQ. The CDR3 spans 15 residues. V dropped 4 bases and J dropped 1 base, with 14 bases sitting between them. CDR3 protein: CASSHQGQSNTEAFF. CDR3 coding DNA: TGCGCCAGCAGCCACCAAGGACAGTCGAACACTGAAGCTTTCTTT.

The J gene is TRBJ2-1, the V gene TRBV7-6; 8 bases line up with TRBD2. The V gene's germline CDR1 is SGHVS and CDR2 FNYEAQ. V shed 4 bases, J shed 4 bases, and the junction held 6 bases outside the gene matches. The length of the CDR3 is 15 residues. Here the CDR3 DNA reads TGTGCCAGCAGCTACGGCGGGGGGAATTACAATGAGCAGTTCTTC. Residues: CASSYGGGNYNEQFF.

CDR3 nucleotide sequence: TGTGCCTCCTCCGGGAACTACGAGCAGTACTTC. This gives the protein CASSGNYEQYF. The chain uses TRBV30 and TRBJ2-7, with D possibly being TRBD2 (5 bases). The germline V gene has CDR1 GTSNPN and CDR2 SVGIG (reference sequence). This CDR3 has 11 amino acids. V lost 7 bases to trimming and J lost 3 bases, with 10 bases between them.

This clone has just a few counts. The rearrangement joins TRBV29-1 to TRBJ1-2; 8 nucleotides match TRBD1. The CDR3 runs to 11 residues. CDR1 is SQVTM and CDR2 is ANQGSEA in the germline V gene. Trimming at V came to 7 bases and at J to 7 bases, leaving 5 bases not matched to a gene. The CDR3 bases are TGCAGCGCTGGACAGGGAGTTGGCTACACCTTC. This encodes CSAGQGVGYTF.

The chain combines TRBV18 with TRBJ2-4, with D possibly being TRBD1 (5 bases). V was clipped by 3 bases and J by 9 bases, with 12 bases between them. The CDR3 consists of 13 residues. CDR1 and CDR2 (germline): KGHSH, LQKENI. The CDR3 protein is CASSPQGQGIQYF. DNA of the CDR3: TGTGCCAGCTCACCTCAGGGTCAGGGCATTCAGTACTTC.

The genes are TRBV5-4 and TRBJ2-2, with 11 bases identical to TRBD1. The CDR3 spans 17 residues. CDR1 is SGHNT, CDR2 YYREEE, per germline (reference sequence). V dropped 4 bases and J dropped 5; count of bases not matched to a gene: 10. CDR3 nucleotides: TGTGCCAGCAGCCCCCTGGGGGGACAGGGGGGTACCGGGGAGCTGTTTTTT. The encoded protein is CASSPLGGQGGTGELFF.

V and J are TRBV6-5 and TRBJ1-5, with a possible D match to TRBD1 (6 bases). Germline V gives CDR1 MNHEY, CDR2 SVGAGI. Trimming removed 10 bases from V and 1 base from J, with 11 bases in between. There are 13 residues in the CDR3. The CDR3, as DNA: TGTGCCACCACAGGGCCAAGCAATCAGCCCCAGCATTTT. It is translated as CATTGPSNQPQHF.

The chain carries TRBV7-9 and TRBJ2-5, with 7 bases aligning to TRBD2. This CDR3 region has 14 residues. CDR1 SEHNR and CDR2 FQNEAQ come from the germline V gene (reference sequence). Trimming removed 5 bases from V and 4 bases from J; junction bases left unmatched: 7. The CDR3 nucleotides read TGTGCCAGCAGCCCATCTAGCGGAGGAGAGACCCAGTACTTC. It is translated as CASSPSSGGETQYF.

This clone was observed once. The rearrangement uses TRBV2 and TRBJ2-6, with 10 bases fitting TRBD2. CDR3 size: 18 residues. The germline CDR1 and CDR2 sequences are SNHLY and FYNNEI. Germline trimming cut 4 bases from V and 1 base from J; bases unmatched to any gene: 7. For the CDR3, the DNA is TGTGCCAGCAGTGTATTGAGACTAGCGGGTTCTGGGGCCAACGTCCTGACTTTC. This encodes CASSVLRLAGSGANVLTF. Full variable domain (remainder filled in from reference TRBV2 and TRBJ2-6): EPEVTQTPSHQVTQMGQEVILRCVPISNHLYFYWYRQILGQKVEFLVSFYNNEISEKSEIFDDQFSVERPDGSNFTLKIRSTKLEDSAMYFCASSVLRLAGSGANVLTFGAGSRLTVL.

CDR3 residues: CASSRGLADANTGELFF. The CDR3 region has the DNA TGCGCCAGCAGCCGTGGACTAGCGGACGCGAACACCGGGGAGCTGTTTTTT. The chain couples TRBV5-1 to TRBJ2-2; 10 bases match TRBD2. Per the germline V gene, CDR1 is SGHRS and CDR2 is YFSETQ. The CDR3 length is 17 residues. J lost 0 bases, V lost 4 bases, and 6 bases had no gene match.

The CDR3 bases are TGTGCCAGCAGCGTCGGGGGGCCCGGGGAGCTGTTTTTT. Translation gives CASSVGGPGELFF. V gene TRBV9 combines with J gene TRBJ2-2, with D perhaps matching TRBD2 (7 bases). The V gene's germline CDR1 is SGDLS and CDR2 YYNGEE. This CDR3 has 13 residues. The V end was cut by 2 bases, the J end by 6 bases, with 8 bases between.

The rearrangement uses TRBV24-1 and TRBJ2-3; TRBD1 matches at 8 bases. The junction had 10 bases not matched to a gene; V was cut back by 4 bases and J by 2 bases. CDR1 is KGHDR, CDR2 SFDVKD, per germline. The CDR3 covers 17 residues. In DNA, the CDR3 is TGTGCCACCAGTGACCGTACAGGGGGTCCTTCCACAGATACGCAGTATTTT. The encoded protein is CATSDRTGGPSTDTQYF.

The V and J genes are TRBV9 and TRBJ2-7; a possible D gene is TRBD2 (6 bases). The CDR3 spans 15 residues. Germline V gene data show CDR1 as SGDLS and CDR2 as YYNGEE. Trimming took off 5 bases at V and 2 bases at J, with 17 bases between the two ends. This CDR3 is CASSAGTPTPYEQYF. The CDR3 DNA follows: TGTGCCAGCAGTGCCGGGACTCCAACCCCCTACGAGCAGTACTTC. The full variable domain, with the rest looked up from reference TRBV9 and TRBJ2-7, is DSGVTQTPKHLITATGQRVTLRCSPRSGDLSVYWYQQSLDQGLQFLIQYYNGEERAKGNILERFSAQQFPDLHSELNLSSLELGDSALYFCASSAGTPTPYEQYFGPGTRLTVT.

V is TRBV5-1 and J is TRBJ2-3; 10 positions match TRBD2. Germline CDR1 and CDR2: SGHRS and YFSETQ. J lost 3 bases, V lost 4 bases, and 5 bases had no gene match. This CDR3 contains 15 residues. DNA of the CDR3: TGCGCCAGCAGCCTAAGCGGGAGGGGTACAGATACGCAGTATTTT. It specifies CASSLSGRGTDTQYF.

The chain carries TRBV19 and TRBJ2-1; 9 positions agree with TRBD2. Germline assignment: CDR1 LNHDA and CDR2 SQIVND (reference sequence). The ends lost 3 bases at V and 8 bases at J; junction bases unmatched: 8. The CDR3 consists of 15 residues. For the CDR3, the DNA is TGTGCCAGTAGTATGGGCGGGGGGGCCATCGATGAGCAGTTCTTC. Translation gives CASSMGGGAIDEQFF.

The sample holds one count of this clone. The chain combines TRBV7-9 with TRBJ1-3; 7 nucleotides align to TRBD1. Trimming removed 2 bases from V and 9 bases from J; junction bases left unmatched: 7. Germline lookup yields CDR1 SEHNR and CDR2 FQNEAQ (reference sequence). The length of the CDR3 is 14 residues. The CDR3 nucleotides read TGTGCCAGCAGCTTAACAGGGGACCGGGCCACCATATATTTT. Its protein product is CASSLTGDRATIYF.

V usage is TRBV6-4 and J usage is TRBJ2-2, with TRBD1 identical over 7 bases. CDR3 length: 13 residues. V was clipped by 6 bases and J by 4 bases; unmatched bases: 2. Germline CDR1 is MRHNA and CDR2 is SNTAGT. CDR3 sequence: CASRRDSTGELFF. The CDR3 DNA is TGTGCCAGCAGGAGGGACAGCACCGGGGAGCTGTTTTTT.

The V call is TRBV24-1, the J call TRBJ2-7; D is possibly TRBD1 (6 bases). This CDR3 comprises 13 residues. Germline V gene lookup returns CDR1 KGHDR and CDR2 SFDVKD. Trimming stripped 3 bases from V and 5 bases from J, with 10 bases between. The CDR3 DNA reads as TGTGCCACCAGTGATGCAGGGGCCCACGAGCAGTACTTC. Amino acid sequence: CATSDAGAHEQYF.

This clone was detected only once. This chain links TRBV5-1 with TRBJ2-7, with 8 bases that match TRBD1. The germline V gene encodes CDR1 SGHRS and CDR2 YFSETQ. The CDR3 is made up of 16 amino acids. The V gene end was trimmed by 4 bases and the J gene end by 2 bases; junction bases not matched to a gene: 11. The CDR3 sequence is CASSRTGSPSTYEQYF. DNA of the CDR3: TGCGCCAGCAGCCGGACAGGGTCCCCCTCCACCTACGAGCAGTACTTC.

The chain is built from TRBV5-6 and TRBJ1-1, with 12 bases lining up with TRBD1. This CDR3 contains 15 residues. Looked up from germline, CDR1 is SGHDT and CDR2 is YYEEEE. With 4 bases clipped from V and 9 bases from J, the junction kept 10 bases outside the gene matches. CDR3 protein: CASSKTGTGGIQAFF. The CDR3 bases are TGTGCCAGCAGCAAAACCGGGACAGGGGGCATTCAAGCTTTCTTT.

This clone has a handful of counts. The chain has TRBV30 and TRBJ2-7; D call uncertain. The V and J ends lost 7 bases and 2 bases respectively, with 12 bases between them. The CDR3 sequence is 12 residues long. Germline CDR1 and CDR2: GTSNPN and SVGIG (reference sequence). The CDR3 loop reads CALGRSAYEQYF. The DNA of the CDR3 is TGTGCCTTGGGTCGAAGCGCCTACGAGCAGTACTTC.

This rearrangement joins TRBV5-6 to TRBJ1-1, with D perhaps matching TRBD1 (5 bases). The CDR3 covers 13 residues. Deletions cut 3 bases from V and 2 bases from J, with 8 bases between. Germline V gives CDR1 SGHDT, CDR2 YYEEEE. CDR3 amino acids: CASSWQGNTEAFF. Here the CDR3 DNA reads TGTGCCAGCAGCTGGCAGGGAAACACTGAAGCTTTCTTT.

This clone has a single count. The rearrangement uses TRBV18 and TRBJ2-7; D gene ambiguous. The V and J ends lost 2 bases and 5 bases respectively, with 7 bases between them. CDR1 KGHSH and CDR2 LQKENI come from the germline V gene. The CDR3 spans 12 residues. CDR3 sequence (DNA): TGTGCCAGCTCACCATTTTCTGACGAGCAGTACTTC. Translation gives CASSPFSDEQYF.

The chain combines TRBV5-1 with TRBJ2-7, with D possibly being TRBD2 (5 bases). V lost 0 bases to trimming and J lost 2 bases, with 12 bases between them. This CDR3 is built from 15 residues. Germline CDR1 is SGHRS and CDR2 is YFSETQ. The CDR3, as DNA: TGCGCCAGCAGCTTGGCGGTTCGGGATACCTACGAGCAGTACTTC. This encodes CASSLAVRDTYEQYF.

The CDR3 sequence: CASRRPTSGSYEQYF. Written as DNA, the CDR3 is TGTGCCAGCAGACGCCCGACTAGCGGATCCTACGAGCAGTACTTC. The chain couples TRBV27 to TRBJ2-7; 9 bases align to TRBD2. The V gene end was trimmed by 6 bases and the J gene end by 1 base; junction bases not matched to a gene: 7. Germline V gene sequence: CDR1 MNHEY, CDR2 SMNVEV (reference sequence). The CDR3 covers 15 residues.

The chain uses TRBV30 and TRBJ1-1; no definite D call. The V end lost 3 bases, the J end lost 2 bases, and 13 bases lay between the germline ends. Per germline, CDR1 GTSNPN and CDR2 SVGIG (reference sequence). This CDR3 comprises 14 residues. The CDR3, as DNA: TGTGCCTGGAGGCTTGCTAACCCAAACACTGAAGCTTTCTTT. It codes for CAWRLANPNTEAFF.